A single sample is the source of the 32 T cell receptor beta chains below, sequenced in a study of blood T cell repertoires in COVID-19. Sequenced by immunoSEQ multiplex PCR; TCRdb stores in-frame clones only, minus some. The table lists 170,000 or so clones, approximately 80% of them singletons. The sample taken for sequencing was peripheral blood. These receptors were collected from a woman in her thirties or forties with COVID-19, enrolled during active disease.

A single count supports this clone. The chain employs TRBV19 and TRBJ1-4, with a possible D match to TRBD1 (5 bases). Trimming stripped 5 bases from V and 5 bases from J, with 12 bases between. The CDR3 spans 14 residues. CDR1 is LNHDA, CDR2 SQIVND, per germline (reference sequence). The CDR3 region is CASSAQGANEKLFF. The CDR3 coding sequence is TGTGCCAGTAGTGCGCAGGGTGCCAATGAAAAACTGTTTTTT. Drawing the rest from reference TRBV19 and TRBJ1-4, the complete variable domain is DGGITQSPKYLFRKEGQNVTLSCEQNLNHDAMYWYRQDPGQGLRLIYYSQIVNDFQKGDIAEGYSVSREKKESFPLTVTSAQKNPTAFYLCASSAQGANEKLFFGSGTQLSVL.

The chain links TRBV20-1 to TRBJ2-7, with TRBD1 matching 7 bases. V was clipped by 5 bases and J by 4 bases; unmatched bases: 2. Per the germline V gene, CDR1 is DFQATT and CDR2 is SNEGSKA (reference sequence). The CDR3 covers 11 residues. The chain's CDR3 is CSAQGEYEQYF. For the CDR3, the DNA is TGCAGTGCTCAGGGGGAATACGAGCAGTACTTC.

The rearrangement joins TRBV28 to TRBJ2-1; 11 positions agree with TRBD2. Trimming took 6 bases from V and 4 from J; bases not matched to a gene: 14. Germline V gives CDR1 MDHEN, CDR2 SYDVKM. The CDR3 runs to 18 residues. CDR3 amino acids: CASRMGTSGTGFYNEQFF. DNA for the CDR3: TGTGCCAGCAGGATGGGGACTAGCGGAACCGGCTTTTACAATGAGCAGTTCTTC. Full variable domain (outside the CDR3, taken from reference TRBV28 and TRBJ2-1): DVKVTQSSRYLVKRTGEKVFLECVQDMDHENMFWYRQDPGLGLRLIYFSYDVKMKEKGDIPEGYSVSREKKERFSLILESASTNQTSMYLCASRMGTSGTGFYNEQFFGPGTRLTVL.

The chain carries TRBV9 and TRBJ2-7, with D maybe TRBD2 (5 bases). This CDR3 has 12 residues. Per germline, CDR1 SGDLS and CDR2 YYNGEE. Deletions cut 4 bases from V and 5 bases from J, with 10 bases between. CDR3 amino acids: CASSPRGHEQYF. For the CDR3, the DNA is TGTGCCAGCAGCCCCCGCGGGCACGAGCAGTACTTC.

The chain carries TRBV11-3 and TRBJ2-2; 8 nucleotides match TRBD1. The CDR3 spans 15 residues. From germline, CDR1 is SGHNT and CDR2 YENEEA. V trimming: 4 bases; J trimming: 2 bases; junction bases outside the gene matches: 3. Here the CDR3 reads CASSSGQGNTGELFF. The CDR3 nucleotides are TGTGCCAGCAGCTCAGGACAGGGAAACACCGGGGAGCTGTTTTTT.

The chain uses TRBV11-2 and TRBJ2-1; TRBD2 matches 8 bases. V was clipped by 5 bases and J by 2 bases; unmatched bases: 5. The germline V gene has CDR1 SGHAT and CDR2 FQNNGV. This CDR3 is built from 15 residues. DNA for the CDR3: TGTGCCAGCAGCCGAACGGGGGGGCCCTACAATGAGCAGTTCTTC. It is translated as CASSRTGGPYNEQFF. Complete variable domain (other parts from reference TRBV11-2 and TRBJ2-1): EAGVAQSPRYKIIEKRQSVAFWCNPISGHATLYWYQQILGQGPKLLIQFQNNGVVDDSQLPKDRFSAERLKGVDSTLKIQPAKLEDSAVYLCASSRTGGPYNEQFFGPGTRLTVL.

The chain combines TRBV6-5 with TRBJ1-1; D unclear. V dropped 8 bases and J dropped 9 bases, with 25 bases sitting between them. The CDR3 runs to 15 residues. Germline CDR1 reads MNHEY; CDR2 reads SVGAGI. CDR3 bases: TGTGCCAGCCGTCTTGCTACGGGAGGTATTTCTAAAGCTTTCTTT. It encodes CASRLATGGISKAFF.

CDR3 protein: CASSLYGTGLSNQPQHF. CDR3 nucleotide sequence: TGTGCCAGCAGTTTATATGGGACAGGGCTTAGCAATCAGCCCCAGCATTTT. The chain joins TRBV28 to TRBJ1-5; 9 positions match TRBD1. J lost 0 bases, V lost 1 base, and 4 bases had no gene match. The V gene's germline CDR1 is MDHEN and CDR2 SYDVKM. This CDR3 comprises 17 residues.

V gene TRBV19 combines with J gene TRBJ2-6, with D unresolved. V lost 3 bases and J lost 0, with 6 bases in between. The V gene's germline CDR1 is LNHDA and CDR2 SQIVND (reference sequence). CDR3 length equals 15 residues. The DNA for the CDR3 is TGTGCCAGTAGTATCATCAGCTCTGGGGCCAACGTCCTGACTTTC. Translation gives CASSIISSGANVLTF.

The genes are TRBV7-9 and TRBJ1-5; 7 bases align to TRBD1. CDR3 size: 14 residues. CDR1 and CDR2 (germline): SEHNR, FQNEAQ (reference sequence). V was clipped by 3 bases and J by 2 bases; unmatched bases: 1. This CDR3 is CASSFRGGNQPQHF. In DNA, the CDR3 is TGTGCCAGCAGCTTCAGGGGGGGCAATCAGCCCCAGCATTTT.

The rearrangement joins TRBV14 to TRBJ2-7; 9 bases agree with TRBD1. Germline V lookup: CDR1 SGHDN, CDR2 FVKESK. This CDR3 comprises 18 residues. V lost 4 bases to trimming and J lost 3 bases; unmatched junction nucleotides: 16. The CDR3 DNA follows: TGTGCCAGCAGCCGAACAAGCCTAGACAGGGGGTCTCTCTACGAGCAGTACTTC. Its translation is CASSRTSLDRGSLYEQYF. The full variable domain, rest sourced from reference TRBV14 and TRBJ2-7, is EAGVTQFPSHSVIEKGQTVTLRCDPISGHDNLYWYRRVMGKEIKFLLHFVKESKQDESGMPNNRFLAERTGGTYSTLKVQPAELEDSGVYFCASSRTSLDRGSLYEQYFGPGTRLTVT.

The rearrangement uses TRBV19 and TRBJ2-4, with a possible D match to TRBD1 (5 bases). Germline V gene sequence: CDR1 LNHDA, CDR2 SQIVND (reference sequence). The V end was cut by 4 bases, the J end by 11 bases, with 24 bases between. This CDR3 spans 16 amino acids. CDR3 residues: CASSTTQQARTNLQYF. DNA for the CDR3: TGTGCCAGTAGTACAACTCAACAGGCACGCACTAATCTTCAGTACTTC.

V usage is TRBV6-5 and J usage is TRBJ2-5; 11 bases are a match to TRBD2. Germline CDR1 reads MNHEY; CDR2 reads SVGAGI. The CDR3 runs to 14 residues. The V gene end was trimmed by 6 bases and the J gene end by 5 bases; junction bases not matched to a gene: 5. The CDR3 here is CASSLAGGIETQYF. CDR3 DNA sequence: TGTGCCAGCAGCTTAGCGGGAGGGATTGAGACCCAGTACTTC.

The count of this clone is one. This may be a read error, as it is one base from a much larger clone. The chain uses TRBV11-2 and TRBJ2-3; 12 nucleotides agree with TRBD2. V shed 6 bases, J shed 1 base, and the junction held 2 bases outside the gene matches. Germline assignment: CDR1 SGHAT and CDR2 FQNNGV. CDR3 length: 15 amino acids. The CDR3 DNA reads TGTGCCAGCAGTCGACTAGCGGGAGGCACAGATACGCAGTATTTT. Protein product: CASSRLAGGTDTQYF. The whole variable domain, remainder taken from reference TRBV11-2 and TRBJ2-3, is EAGVAQSPRYKIIEKRQSVAFWCNPISGHATLYWYQQILGQGPKLLIQFQNNGVVDDSQLPKDRFSAERLKGVDSTLKIQPAKLEDSAVYLCASSRLAGGTDTQYFGPGTRLTVL.

V gene TRBV19 combines with J gene TRBJ2-1; 7 bases line up with TRBD2. The junction had 15 bases not matched to a gene; V was cut back by 3 bases and J by 7 bases. The V gene's germline CDR1 is LNHDA and CDR2 SQIVND (reference sequence). This CDR3 has 17 amino acids. CDR3 amino acids: CASSMGGSGARGNEQFF. CDR3 nucleotides: TGTGCCAGTAGTATGGGTGGGAGCGGGGCCCGTGGGAATGAGCAGTTCTTC. Together with reference TRBV19 and TRBJ2-1, the CDR3 gives the full variable domain: DGGITQSPKYLFRKEGQNVTLSCEQNLNHDAMYWYRQDPGQGLRLIYYSQIVNDFQKGDIAEGYSVSREKKESFPLTVTSAQKNPTAFYLCASSMGGSGARGNEQFFGPGTRLTVL.

The chain uses TRBV5-6 and TRBJ2-3, with D maybe TRBD1 (6 bases). From germline, CDR1 is SGHDT and CDR2 YYEEEE. CDR3 length: 15 amino acids. With 6 bases removed from V and 0 bases from J, the gap between germline ends came to 14 bases. The CDR3 nucleotides are TGTGCCAGCACCGGACAGCCTACTAGCACAGATACGCAGTATTTT. Translation gives CASTGQPTSTDTQYF.

This chain links TRBV24-1 with TRBJ1-5, with D tentatively TRBD1 (6 bases). The V gene's germline CDR1 is KGHDR and CDR2 SFDVKD. The CDR3 is 21 amino acids. The ends were cut back, 1 base at V and 5 bases at J, with 29 bases in the middle. The CDR3: CATSDFTLRPDSIGFYQPQHF. Written as DNA, the CDR3 is TGTGCCACCAGTGATTTCACGCTCCGTCCGGACAGCATCGGATTTTATCAGCCCCAGCATTTT.

This clone appeared once. The gene calls are TRBV28 and TRBJ1-2; D not resolved. The germline CDR1 and CDR2 sequences are MDHEN and SYDVKM. CDR3 size: 13 residues. V gave up 4 bases and J gave up 5 bases, with 11 bases separating them. CDR3 amino acids: CASSSFRGYGYTF. CDR3 in DNA: TGTGCCAGCAGTTCCTTTCGGGGTTATGGCTACACCTTC.

The sample holds one count of this clone. V is TRBV19 and J is TRBJ2-3; D is perhaps TRBD2 (6 bases). The CDR3 is 17 amino acids. The ends were cut back, 3 bases at V and 1 base at J, with 17 bases in the middle. Germline-derived CDR1 and CDR2 are LNHDA and SQIVND (reference sequence). Here the CDR3 reads CASSMVQEGWGTDTQYF. The CDR3 coding sequence is TGTGCCAGTAGTATGGTCCAGGAGGGGTGGGGCACAGATACGCAGTATTTT.

The chain combines TRBV29-1 with TRBJ1-1; TRBD1 agrees at 7 bases. The CDR3 extends over 12 amino acids. Germline CDR1 SQVTM, CDR2 ANQGSEA. Trimming removed 8 bases from V and 1 base from J; junction bases left unmatched: 4. CDR3 sequence reads: CSLRGWNTEAFF. The DNA of the CDR3 is TGCAGCCTCAGGGGGTGGAACACTGAAGCTTTCTTT.

This clone was recorded once. The rearrangement links TRBV7-2 to TRBJ1-6; 7 bases line up with TRBD1. V gave up 4 bases and J gave up 11 bases; unmatched junction bases: 8. CDR1 is SGHTA and CDR2 is FQGNSA in the germline V gene. This CDR3 comprises 14 residues. CDR3 residues: CASSSPGQRTPLHF. CDR3 coding DNA: TGTGCCAGCAGCTCACCGGGACAGAGGACACCCCTCCACTTT. Drawing the rest from reference TRBV7-2 and TRBJ1-6, the complete variable domain is GAGVSQSPSNKVTEKGKDVELRCDPISGHTALYWYRQSLGQGLEFLIYFQGNSAPDKSGLPSDRFSAERTGGSVSTLTIQRTQQEDSAVYLCASSSPGQRTPLHFGNGTRLTVT.

The chain carries TRBV29-1 and TRBJ2-7, with 7 bases matching TRBD1. Germline trimming cut 5 bases from V and 6 bases from J; bases unmatched to any gene: 10. The CDR3 spans 13 residues. Germline CDR1 SQVTM, CDR2 ANQGSEA. The CDR3 loop reads CSVMTGMKGEQYF. The CDR3 DNA sequence: TGCAGCGTTATGACAGGGATGAAGGGCGAGCAGTACTTC.

V usage is TRBV24-1 and J usage is TRBJ2-7, with D tentatively TRBD1 (5 bases). CDR3 size: 12 residues. Trimming stripped 9 bases from V and 6 bases from J, with 14 bases between. The V gene's germline CDR1 is KGHDR and CDR2 SFDVKD. CDR3 loop: CATSAGLGEQYF. CDR3 DNA: TGTGCCACCTCCGCAGGGTTGGGCGAGCAGTACTTC.

This chain uses TRBV5-1 with TRBJ2-1; a possible D gene is TRBD2 (6 bases). V shed 5 bases and J shed 10 bases, with 25 bases lying between them. Germline V gene data show CDR1 as SGHRS and CDR2 as YFSETQ. CDR3 length: 16 amino acids. The CDR3 reads CASSSAGQRLISEQFF. In nucleotides, the CDR3 is TGCGCCAGCAGTTCTGCGGGGCAGCGCTTGATATCGGAGCAGTTCTTC.

V usage is TRBV6-6 and J usage is TRBJ2-2; 12 bases fit TRBD1. The CDR3 is 15 amino acids. Germline CDR1 and CDR2: MNHNY and SVGAGI (reference sequence). V was clipped by 6 bases and J by 7 bases; unmatched bases: 6. The CDR3 bases are TGTGCCAGCAGAGGGACAGGGGGCGAGGGCGGGGAGCTGTTTTTT. Its protein product is CASRGTGGEGGELFF.

This chain links TRBV5-1 with TRBJ1-2, with 7 bases that match TRBD1. V lost 5 bases to trimming and J lost 2 bases; unmatched junction nucleotides: 6. Germline V gives CDR1 SGHRS, CDR2 YFSETQ. The CDR3 totals 14 residues. The CDR3: CASSLEDRNYGYTF. In nucleotides, the CDR3 is TGCGCCAGCAGTCTCGAGGACAGGAACTATGGCTACACCTTC.

The chain joins TRBV5-6 to TRBJ2-7; 8 positions match TRBD1. This CDR3 has 14 amino acids. Germline V gene sequence: CDR1 SGHDT, CDR2 YYEEEE. V lost 5 bases, J lost 2 bases, and 6 bases stayed unmatched. The CDR3 spells CASRIQGVAYEQYF. The CDR3 nucleotides read TGTGCCAGCAGGATACAGGGGGTGGCCTACGAGCAGTACTTC.

The chain carries TRBV28 and TRBJ2-5; D is possibly TRBD2 (6 bases). Trimming stripped 8 bases from V and 4 bases from J, with 20 bases between. The germline V gene encodes CDR1 MDHEN and CDR2 SYDVKM. The CDR3 loop spans 15 amino acids. The CDR3 here is CASGAGQLSRETQYF. DNA of the CDR3: TGTGCCAGCGGGGCGGGGCAGCTAAGCAGAGAGACCCAGTACTTC.

This chain uses TRBV19 with TRBJ2-7; 7 bases map to TRBD2. CDR1 LNHDA and CDR2 SQIVND come from the germline V gene (reference sequence). Germline trimming cut 7 bases from V and 2 bases from J; bases unmatched to any gene: 8. The CDR3 has 14 amino acids. CDR3 in DNA: TGTGCCAGTATACCCCGGGGAGGGACCTACGAGCAGTACTTC. Protein sequence: CASIPRGGTYEQYF.

The chain is built from TRBV14 and TRBJ2-2, with 7 bases identical to TRBD1. The germline V gene encodes CDR1 SGHDN and CDR2 FVKESK. The CDR3 extends over 16 amino acids. The ends lost 2 bases at V and 7 bases at J; junction bases unmatched: 10. The CDR3 protein is CASSQSGGATSGELFF. CDR3 in DNA: TGTGCCAGCAGCCAATCAGGGGGAGCAACCAGCGGGGAGCTGTTTTTT.

The V and J genes are TRBV27 and TRBJ2-1; D call uncertain. CDR1 is MNHEY and CDR2 is SMNVEV in the germline V gene (reference sequence). The V gene lost 0 bases and the J gene lost 4 bases, with 7 bases spanning the gap. This CDR3 region has 14 residues. The CDR3 protein is CASSLSFSYNEQFF. CDR3 DNA sequence: TGTGCCAGCAGTTTATCCTTCAGTTACAATGAGCAGTTCTTC.

The gene calls are TRBV28 and TRBJ2-2, with a possible D match to TRBD2 (5 bases). CDR3 length equals 15 residues. CDR1 and CDR2 from the germline V gene are MDHEN and SYDVKM. The ends were cut back, 6 bases at V and 1 base at J, with 12 bases in the middle. CDR3 nucleotides: TGTGCCAGCAGGTATTCAGGAGGGAACACCGGGGAGCTGTTTTTT. Amino acid sequence: CASRYSGGNTGELFF.